This TCR beta chain was recorded in a study of response to subunit inactivated influenza vaccine. This clonotype has only a few counts. One entry per CDR3 protein, called by TCRdb with MiXCR from the RT-PCR reads. The sample has 490,000 or so distinct CDR3 sequences; 7.6% are singletons. The source material was PBMCs from blood, sampled about 24 months after vaccination. The clonotype comes from a man aged 50 to 75 who received an inactivated influenza vaccine.

CDR3 sequence reads: CASSPYSDNQPQHF. The CDR3 DNA is TGTGCCAGCAGTCCCTATTCGGACAATCAGCCCCAGCATTTT. V is TRBV6-2 or TRBV6-3 and J is TRBJ1-5; D not certain. Trimming took 5 bases from V and 3 from J, leaving 11 bases between them. CDR3 length equals 14 residues. Germline lookup yields CDR1 MNHEY and CDR2 SVGEGT.